These 24 T cell receptor beta chains share one sample of origin, sequenced in a study of T cells after yellow fever vaccination. MiXCR, applied by TCRdb to the 5' RACE reads, yields one record per CDR3 protein. This table holds some 320,000 distinct CDR3 sequences, roughly 3.9% found once. This specimen was PBMCs, taken 5 days after the yellow fever booster vaccination. Every receptor here comes from a man younger than 35 who received the YFV17D yellow fever vaccine.

This clonotype was picked up a small number of times. The chain links TRBV10-3 to TRBJ2-5; 15 nucleotides align to TRBD2. In germline, CDR1 is ENHRY, CDR2 SYGVKD. The V gene end was trimmed by 9 bases and the J gene end by 3 bases; junction bases not matched to a gene: 5. CDR3 length: 15 residues. Here the CDR3 reads CAIARTSGGEETQYF. CDR3 nucleotide sequence: TGTGCCATTGCCCGGACTAGCGGGGGGGAAGAGACCCAGTACTTC.

This clonotype was found a few times. This chain connects TRBV11-3 to TRBJ2-1; D is tentatively TRBD1 or TRBD2 (5 bases each). V was cut by 1 base and J by 2 bases, with 9 bases left in between. The germline V gene has CDR1 SGHNT and CDR2 YENEEA. The CDR3 consists of 15 residues. This CDR3 reads CASSLGRDPYNEQFF. In DNA, the CDR3 is TGTGCCAGCAGCTTAGGCAGGGACCCCTACAATGAGCAGTTCTTC.

This rearrangement joins TRBV12-3 or TRBV12-4 to TRBJ1-4; D unresolved. CDR3 length: 12 amino acids. The ends were cut back, 3 bases at V and 10 bases at J, with 9 bases in the middle. The CDR3 here is CASSFPLGKLFF. The CDR3 DNA reads as TGTGCCAGCAGTTTCCCGTTAGGAAAACTGTTTTTT.

This clonotype was picked up a small number of times. This chain connects TRBV30 to TRBJ1-1; D is uncertain. The CDR3 consists of 13 residues. The V end lost 0 bases, the J end lost 2 bases, and 7 bases lay between the germline ends. Germline values: CDR1 GTSNPN, CDR2 SVGIG (reference sequence). The CDR3 coding sequence is TGTGCCTGGAGTGTATCGCCAAACACTGAAGCTTTCTTT. The encoded protein is CAWSVSPNTEAFF.

This clonotype was counted at least ten times. The chain uses TRBV3-1 and TRBJ1-2, with D perhaps TRBD1 (6 bases). V was clipped by 0 bases and J by 8 bases, with 19 bases between them. Germline values: CDR1 LGHDT, CDR2 YNNKEL (reference sequence). The CDR3 has 16 amino acids. The CDR3 loop is CASSQDLTGKLSGYTF. CDR3 DNA: TGTGCCAGCAGCCAAGATCTCACAGGGAAGCTTTCGGGCTACACCTTC.

The genes are TRBV5-1 and TRBJ1-1; D may be TRBD1 (6 bases). The CDR3 length is 16 residues. The ends were cut back, 1 base at V and 4 bases at J, with 17 bases in the middle. Per germline, CDR1 SGHRS and CDR2 YFSETQ. CDR3: CASSLNLGGAGTEAFF. In DNA, the CDR3 is TGCGCCAGCAGCTTGAATTTGGGGGGCGCGGGCACTGAAGCTTTCTTT.

J is TRBJ2-1 and V is TRBV12-3 or TRBV12-4, with a possible D match to TRBD2 (5 bases). The length of the CDR3 is 14 residues. V was trimmed by 2 bases and J by 4 bases, leaving 9 bases between them. CDR3 DNA sequence: TGTGCCAGCAGTTTAAGTACGGGATACAATGAGCAGTTCTTC. Its protein product is CASSLSTGYNEQFF.

This clonotype was picked up many times. The CDR3 is CASSQEALAGVSSYNEQFF. For the CDR3, the DNA is TGCGCCAGCAGCCAAGAAGCTCTAGCGGGGGTTAGCTCCTACAATGAGCAGTTCTTC. The chain combines TRBV4-1 with TRBJ2-1, with 10 bases identical to TRBD2. The CDR3 extends over 19 amino acids. CDR1 MGHRA and CDR2 YSYEKL come from the germline V gene. With 0 bases clipped from V and 0 bases from J, the junction kept 8 bases outside the gene matches.

This clonotype came up a few times. The chain recombines TRBV14 with TRBJ2-5; D gene ambiguous. Trimming pared 3 bases from V and 7 bases from J, leaving 9 bases between. The CDR3 is 12 amino acids. The germline CDR1 and CDR2 sequences are SGHDN and FVKESK. The CDR3: CASSHGPGTQYF. DNA for the CDR3: TGTGCCAGCAGCCATGGCCCAGGGACCCAGTACTTC.

This clonotype was seen more than once but under ten times. The genes are TRBV20-1 and TRBJ1-2; maybe TRBD1 (5 bases). Trimming stripped 2 bases from V and 8 bases from J, with 15 bases between. The germline CDR1 and CDR2 sequences are DFQATT and SNEGSKA (reference sequence). The CDR3 spans 13 residues. The CDR3 nucleotides are TGCAGTGCTAGACTTGAAGACAGCCGCGGCTACACCTTC. Protein product: CSARLEDSRGYTF.

This chain joins TRBV11-1 and TRBJ1-1; D is unclear. This CDR3 has 14 residues. Trimming removed 6 bases from V and 1 base from J, with 12 bases in between. Germline lookup yields CDR1 SGHAT and CDR2 FQDESV (reference sequence). This CDR3 reads CASRPRTWNTEAFF. CDR3 nucleotide sequence: TGTGCCAGCAGACCGAGGACGTGGAACACTGAAGCTTTCTTT.

V and J are TRBV6-5 and TRBJ2-5, with D possibly TRBD1 on 5 matching bases. The CDR3 has 12 residues. In germline, CDR1 is MNHEY, CDR2 SVGAGI. V lost 8 bases and J lost 5, with 12 bases in between. The CDR3 nucleotides read TGTGCCAGCTCCGACAGTGTGGAGACCCAGTACTTC. It encodes CASSDSVETQYF.

This clonotype occurred many times. The gene calls are TRBV7-9 and TRBJ2-4; the D gene could be TRBD1 or TRBD2 (6 bases each). In germline, CDR1 is SEHNR, CDR2 FQNEAQ (reference sequence). The CDR3 loop spans 16 amino acids. V lost 3 bases and J lost 5, with 17 bases in between. The CDR3 sequence is CASSLPPGADQNIQYF. The CDR3 nucleotides are TGTGCCAGCAGCTTGCCCCCGGGGGCAGACCAAAACATTCAGTACTTC.

This clonotype occurred many times. This sequence joins TRBV28 and TRBJ2-2; 9 nucleotides match TRBD1. Germline CDR1 and CDR2: MDHEN and SYDVKM. V shed 3 bases and J 5 bases; nucleotides not matched to a gene: 7. This CDR3 comprises 16 residues. The CDR3 DNA is TGTGCCAGCAGTTTGGAAGGACAGGGGAAGACCGGGGAGCTGTTTTTT. This translates into CASSLEGQGKTGELFF. Supplemented by reference TRBV28 and TRBJ2-2, the full variable domain reads DVKVTQSSRYLVKRTGEKVFLECVQDMDHENMFWYRQDPGLGLRLIYFSYDVKMKEKGDIPEGYSVSREKKERFSLILESASTNQTSMYLCASSLEGQGKTGELFFGEGSRLTVL.

This sequence joins TRBV5-8 and TRBJ2-7, with D possibly being TRBD2 (6 bases). Per germline, CDR1 SGHTS and CDR2 YDEGEE. Deletions cut 1 base from V and 3 bases from J, with 26 bases between. The CDR3 is 19 residues long. The CDR3: CASSLSRQGVAEGVYEQYF. The CDR3 DNA reads as TGTGCCAGCAGCTTGTCAAGGCAGGGAGTGGCGGAGGGAGTCTACGAGCAGTACTTC.

This clonotype was recorded a few times. The rearrangement uses TRBV4-1 and TRBJ2-5; D remains unclear. The V end was cut by 0 bases, the J end by 6 bases, with 20 bases between. This CDR3 spans 17 amino acids. In germline, CDR1 is MGHRA, CDR2 YSYEKL. The CDR3 loop reads CASSQDFFDSVAKTQYF. The CDR3 DNA is TGCGCCAGCAGCCAAGATTTTTTTGACTCCGTCGCAAAGACCCAGTACTTC.

V and J are TRBV18 and TRBJ1-1; D gene unclear. Germline-derived CDR1 and CDR2 are KGHSH and LQKENI. CDR3 size: 15 residues. Between the trimmed V and J ends, which lost 2 bases and 1 base, there was a span of 11 bases. The CDR3 protein is CASSPGVFGNTEAFF. The CDR3 coding sequence is TGTGCCAGCTCACCAGGGGTATTCGGGAACACTGAAGCTTTCTTT. Full variable domain (outside the CDR3, taken from reference TRBV18 and TRBJ1-1): NAGVMQNPRHLVRRRGQEARLRCSPMKGHSHVYWYRQLPEEGLKFMVYLQKENIIDESGMPKERFSAEFPKEGPSILRIQQVVRGDSAAYFCASSPGVFGNTEAFFGQGTRLTVV.

This clonotype was observed a handful of times. J is TRBJ1-1 and V is TRBV20-1; D call uncertain. The CDR3 consists of 11 residues. The V and J ends lost 6 bases and 1 base respectively, with 6 bases between them. The V gene's germline CDR1 is DFQATT and CDR2 SNEGSKA (reference sequence). CDR3: CSAETNTEAFF. The CDR3 region has the DNA TGCAGTGCCGAGACGAACACTGAAGCTTTCTTT.

This clonotype came up a few times. The rearrangement links TRBV20-1 to TRBJ1-1; D gene ambiguous. V was cut by 3 bases and J by 3 bases, with 17 bases left in between. The CDR3 spans 15 residues. Germline V gene lookup returns CDR1 DFQATT and CDR2 SNEGSKA (reference sequence). The CDR3 DNA sequence: TGCAGTGCTAGTTCCGGAGTCGGGGAACACACTGAAGCTTTCTTT. Amino acids: CSASSGVGEHTEAFF.

This clonotype was observed at least ten times. V gene TRBV7-2 combines with J gene TRBJ2-3; D is possibly TRBD1 or TRBD2 (5 bases each). The CDR3 totals 13 residues. Germline V gene sequence: CDR1 SGHTA, CDR2 FQGNSA. The germline V and J ends were trimmed by 6 bases and 2 bases, with 9 bases remaining between them. The CDR3 DNA reads as TGTGCCAGCAGTCGGGACCTCACAGATACGCAGTATTTT. Protein product: CASSRDLTDTQYF.

This clonotype has just a few counts. This chain connects TRBV25-1 to TRBJ2-3; TRBD2 matches at 10 bases. The CDR3 length is 16 residues. J lost 2 bases, V lost 5 bases, and 7 bases had no gene match. Germline V gene data show CDR1 as MGHDK and CDR2 as SYGVNS. The CDR3 nucleotides read TGTGCCAGCAGTAGCGGGGGGGCTGGCTCCACAGATACGCAGTATTTT. Its protein is CASSSGGAGSTDTQYF.

This sequence joins TRBV6-5 and TRBJ2-7; 8 bases are shared with TRBD1. Germline V gene data show CDR1 as MNHEY and CDR2 as SVGAGI. Trimming cost V 6 bases and J 6 bases; bases outside gene matches: 4. The CDR3 runs 12 residues. CDR3: CASSATGVEQYF. In DNA, the CDR3 is TGTGCCAGCAGCGCGACAGGGGTCGAGCAGTACTTC.

This clonotype occurred a few times. The chain combines TRBV3-1 with TRBJ2-3, with D uncertain. Trimming stripped 2 bases from V and 8 bases from J, with 5 bases between. This CDR3 is built from 11 residues. Germline loops: CDR1 LGHDT, CDR2 YNNKEL (reference sequence). CDR3 protein: CASSQYGTQYF. For the CDR3, the DNA is TGTGCCAGCAGCCAATATGGTACGCAGTATTTT.

This clonotype was seen repeatedly, ten times or more. The genes are TRBV7-2 and TRBJ2-7; D possibly corresponds to TRBD2 (5 bases). V was pared by 2 bases and J by 5 bases, with 7 bases between. Looked up from germline, CDR1 is SGHTA and CDR2 is FQGNSA. This CDR3 is built from 12 residues. Written as DNA, the CDR3 is TGTGCCAGCAGCTTACGGGAAGACGAGCAGTACTTC. Translated, it gives CASSLREDEQYF.